This T cell receptor (beta chain) emerged from a study of blood T cell repertoires in COVID-19. Study information: T cells, B-cell-depleted T cells, or PBMCs provided the cDNA or gDNA that served as material.

In the authors' workflow: Estimated nucleated cell counts came from reference gene primer amplification. Produced via immunoSEQ multiplex PCR; TCRdb's table is partial and in-frame only. V, J and clone size were drawn from that table, and D and trimming were deduced from the DNA. The sample records about 180,000 clones, about 82% being singletons. In assigning cohorts, the study relied on participant-reported clinical history. The V gene's germline CDR1 is SEHNR and CDR2 FQNEAQ (reference sequence). With V trimmed by 5 bases and J by 4 bases, 10 bases remained unmatched. The CDR3 is 16 residues long. This rearrangement joins TRBV7-9 to TRBJ1-4; 7 bases are shared with TRBD1. The sequencing sample was made of PBMCs or T cells enriched from blood (not recorded which). This clonotype originated in a young woman who had recovered from COVID-19. CDR3 residues: CASSDTGAGLNEKLFF. CDR3 sequence (DNA): TGTGCCAGCAGCGACACAGGGGCGGGACTTAATGAAAAACTGTTTTTT.